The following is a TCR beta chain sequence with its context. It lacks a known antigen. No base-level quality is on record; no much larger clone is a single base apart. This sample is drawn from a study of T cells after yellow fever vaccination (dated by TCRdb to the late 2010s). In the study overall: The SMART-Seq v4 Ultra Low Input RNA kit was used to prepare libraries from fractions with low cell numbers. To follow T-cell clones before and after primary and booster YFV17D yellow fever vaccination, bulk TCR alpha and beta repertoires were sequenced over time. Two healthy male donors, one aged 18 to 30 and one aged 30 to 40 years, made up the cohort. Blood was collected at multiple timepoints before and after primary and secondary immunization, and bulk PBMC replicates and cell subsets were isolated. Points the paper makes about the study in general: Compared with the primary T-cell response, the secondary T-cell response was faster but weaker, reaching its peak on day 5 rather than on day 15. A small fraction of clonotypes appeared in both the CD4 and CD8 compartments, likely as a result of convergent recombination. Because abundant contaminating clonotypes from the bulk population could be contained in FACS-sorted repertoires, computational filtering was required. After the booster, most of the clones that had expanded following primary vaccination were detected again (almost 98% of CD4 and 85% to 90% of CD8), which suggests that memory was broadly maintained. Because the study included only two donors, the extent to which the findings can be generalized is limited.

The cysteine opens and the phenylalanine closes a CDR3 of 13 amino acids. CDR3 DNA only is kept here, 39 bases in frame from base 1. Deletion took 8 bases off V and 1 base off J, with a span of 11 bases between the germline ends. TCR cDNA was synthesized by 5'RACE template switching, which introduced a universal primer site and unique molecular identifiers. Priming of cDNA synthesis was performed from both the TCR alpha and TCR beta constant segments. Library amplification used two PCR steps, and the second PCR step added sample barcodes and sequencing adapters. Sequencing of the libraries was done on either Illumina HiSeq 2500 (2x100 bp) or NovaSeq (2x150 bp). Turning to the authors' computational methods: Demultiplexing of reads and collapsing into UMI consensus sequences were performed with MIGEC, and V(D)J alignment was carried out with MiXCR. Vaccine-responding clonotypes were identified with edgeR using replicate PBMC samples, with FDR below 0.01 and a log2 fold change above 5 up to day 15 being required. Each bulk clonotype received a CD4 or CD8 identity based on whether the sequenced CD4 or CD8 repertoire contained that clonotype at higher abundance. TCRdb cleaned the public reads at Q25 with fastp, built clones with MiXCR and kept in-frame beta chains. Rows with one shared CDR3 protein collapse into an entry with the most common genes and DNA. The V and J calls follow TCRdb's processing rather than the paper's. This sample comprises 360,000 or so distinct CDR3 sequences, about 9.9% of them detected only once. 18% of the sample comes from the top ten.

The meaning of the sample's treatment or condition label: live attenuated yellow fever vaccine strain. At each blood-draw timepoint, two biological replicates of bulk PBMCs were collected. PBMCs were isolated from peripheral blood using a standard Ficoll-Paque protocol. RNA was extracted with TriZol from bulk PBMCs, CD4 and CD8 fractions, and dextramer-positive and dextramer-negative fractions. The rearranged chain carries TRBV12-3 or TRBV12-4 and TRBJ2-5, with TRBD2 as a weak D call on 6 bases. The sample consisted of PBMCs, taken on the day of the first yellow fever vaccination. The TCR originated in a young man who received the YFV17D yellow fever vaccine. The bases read TGTGCCAGCCAAGGAGGGCTCCAAGAGACCCAGTACTTC. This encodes CASQGGLQETQYF.